Each of the 20 T cell receptor beta chains below was sequenced from the same sample in a study of CD8 T cells in Susac syndrome. cDNA came from roughly 0.5 to 1 ug RNA primed by random hexamers. TCRdb re-analysed the immunoSEQ multiplex PCR reads in MiXCR, keeping a single row per CDR3 protein. The table shows about 190,000 distinct CDR3 sequences, with roughly 92% occurring only once. Sequenced: CD4+ T cells from PBMCs. These receptors were taken from a human donor in good health.

The J gene is TRBJ2-7, the V gene TRBV13, with 9 bases that match TRBD2. Trimming took 7 bases from V and 3 from J; bases not matched to a gene: 13. This CDR3 is built from 16 residues. The germline V gene has CDR1 PRHDT and CDR2 FYEKMQ (reference sequence). This CDR3 is CASTLTAGGIGYEQYF. In nucleotides, the CDR3 is TGTGCCAGCACCCTGACGGCGGGAGGGATCGGCTACGAGCAGTACTTC.

This clonotype was found a few times. V and J are TRBV7-9 and TRBJ1-6; TRBD1 is a possible D gene (5 bases). Germline lookup yields CDR1 SEHNR and CDR2 FQNEAQ (reference sequence). V lost 1 base and J 8 bases, leaving 9 bases between the germline ends. The CDR3 sequence is 14 residues long. Written as DNA, the CDR3 is TGTGCCAGCAGCTTAGACAGGTCGGATTCACCCCTCCACTTT. The encoded protein is CASSLDRSDSPLHF.

This chain links TRBV29-1 with TRBJ1-1; D is unclear. This CDR3 region has 13 residues. In germline, CDR1 is SQVTM, CDR2 ANQGSEA. Trimming cost V 7 bases and J 0 bases, with 12 bases left between them. The CDR3 coding sequence is TGCAGCGCTAAGCGGTCAGTGAACACTGAAGCTTTCTTT. Its translation is CSAKRSVNTEAFF.

The J gene is TRBJ2-7, the V gene TRBV19; TRBD1 might be the D (6 bases). This CDR3 is 15 amino acids long. CDR1 and CDR2 (germline): LNHDA, SQIVND (reference sequence). The ends were cut back, 5 bases at V and 0 bases at J, with 14 bases in the middle. CDR3 loop: CASSRRDKSSYEQYF. The CDR3 bases are TGTGCCAGTAGTCGTCGGGACAAGAGCTCCTACGAGCAGTACTTC.

The chain combines TRBV6-5 with TRBJ1-1, with D hard to call. Between the trimmed V and J ends, which lost 2 bases and 1 base, there was a span of 11 bases. Germline V gene sequence: CDR1 MNHEY, CDR2 SVGAGI. The CDR3 consists of 15 residues. The CDR3 nucleotides read TGTGCCAGCAGTTACGGCCGGACTTGGAACACTGAAGCTTTCTTT. This translates into CASSYGRTWNTEAFF.

V gene TRBV29-1 combines with J gene TRBJ1-5; no clear D gene. The V gene's germline CDR1 is SQVTM and CDR2 ANQGSEA. The CDR3 is 13 amino acids. Trimming removed 6 bases from V and 0 bases from J, with 9 bases in between. In DNA, the CDR3 is TGCAGCGTGCGGGATTCTAGCAATCAGCCCCAGCATTTT. Amino acids: CSVRDSSNQPQHF.

The rearrangement joins TRBV2 to TRBJ1-4; 7 nucleotides line up with TRBD1. J lost 9 bases, V lost 7 bases, and 11 bases had no gene match. Germline V gene data show CDR1 as SNHLY and CDR2 as FYNNEI. The CDR3 sequence is 14 residues long. CDR3 DNA: TGTGCCAGCACAGAGACAGGGTCGGGGAAAAAACTGTTTTTT. It yields the protein CASTETGSGKKLFF.

The chain joins TRBV14 to TRBJ1-2; D unclear. Trimming took off 5 bases at V and 7 bases at J, with 14 bases between the two ends. Germline-derived CDR1 and CDR2 are SGHDN and FVKESK. The CDR3 covers 13 residues. The CDR3 here is CASSAKRGSGYTF. CDR3 coding DNA: TGTGCCAGCAGCGCGAAGCGTGGGTCTGGCTACACCTTC.

V is TRBV12-3 or TRBV12-4 and J is TRBJ1-4; possibly TRBD1 for D (6 bases). The CDR3 contains 14 residues. Trimming removed 6 bases from V and 4 bases from J, with 12 bases in between. The DNA for the CDR3 is TGTGCCAGCAGGGAAACAGGGCGTAATGAAAAACTGTTTTTT. The encoded protein is CASRETGRNEKLFF.

The gene calls are TRBV7-3 and TRBJ2-2, with unresolved D. V was trimmed by 3 bases and J by 0 bases, leaving 11 bases between them. Germline V gives CDR1 SGHTA, CDR2 FQGTGA. The CDR3 is made up of 16 amino acids. For the CDR3, the DNA is TGTGCCAGCAGCTTCGGCCTACATCCGAACACCGGGGAGCTGTTTTTT. Protein sequence: CASSFGLHPNTGELFF.

In DNA form, the CDR3 reads TGTGCCAGCAGTTCCGGACAGGGGGCGGCTCAGCCCCAGCATTTT. Translated, it gives CASSSGQGAAQPQHF. The rearrangement links TRBV6-5 to TRBJ1-5; 11 bases are a match to TRBD1. V lost 4 bases, J lost 6 bases, and 5 bases stayed unmatched. Per germline, CDR1 MNHEY and CDR2 SVGAGI. This CDR3 spans 15 amino acids.

A single count supports this clonotype. The CDR3 DNA sequence: TGTGCCAGCACCCCCCGACTAGCGGGGGGGAACAATGAGCAGTTCTTC. Its translation is CASTPRLAGGNNEQFF. The V gene is TRBV6-2 or TRBV6-3, the J gene TRBJ2-1, with TRBD2 identical over 14 bases. The CDR3 spans 16 residues. After removal of 7 bases from V and 5 bases from J, the junction contained 7 bases not matched to a gene. Per germline, CDR1 MNHEY and CDR2 SVGEGT.

The J gene is TRBJ2-7, the V gene TRBV12-3 or TRBV12-4; TRBD2 might be the D (7 bases). The CDR3 runs to 13 residues. Deletions cut 1 base from V and 5 bases from J, with 9 bases between. Written as DNA, the CDR3 is TGTGCCAGCAGTTTAGGAGGGGGGGACGAGCAGTACGTC. It is translated as CASSLGGGDEQYV.

The J gene is TRBJ2-5, the V gene TRBV3-1, with 11 bases aligning to TRBD2. The CDR3 extends over 15 amino acids. Trimming removed 6 bases from V and 2 bases from J; junction bases left unmatched: 5. The germline gives CDR1 LGHDT, CDR2 YNNKEL (reference sequence). CDR3 bases: TGTGCCAGCAGACGACTAGCGGGGACTCAAGAGACCCAGTACTTC. As protein: CASRRLAGTQETQYF.

V usage is TRBV19 and J usage is TRBJ2-5; D gene ambiguous. The CDR3 has 16 residues. V lost 3 bases, J lost 2 bases, and 16 bases lay in between. CDR1 is LNHDA and CDR2 is SQIVND in the germline V gene (reference sequence). The CDR3 bases are TGTGCCAGTAGTATTTTGTTTCCGGGTCAGCAAGAGACCCAGTACTTC. Its translation is CASSILFPGQQETQYF. The variable domain in full, with the rest retrieved from reference TRBV19 and TRBJ2-5, is DGGITQSPKYLFRKEGQNVTLSCEQNLNHDAMYWYRQDPGQGLRLIYYSQIVNDFQKGDIAEGYSVSREKKESFPLTVTSAQKNPTAFYLCASSILFPGQQETQYFGPGTRLLVL.

The rearrangement links TRBV3-1 to TRBJ1-6; no reliable D call. V was clipped by 1 base and J by 14 bases, with 15 bases between them. Germline V gene lookup returns CDR1 LGHDT and CDR2 YNNKEL (reference sequence). The CDR3 has 14 amino acids. Written as DNA, the CDR3 is TGTGCCAGCAGCCAAGGACCCGGTCTAGGGTCCCTCCACTTT. Protein product: CASSQGPGLGSLHF.

The chain links TRBV12-3 or TRBV12-4 to TRBJ1-4; tentatively, D is TRBD1 (5 bases). Trimming took 1 base from V and 5 from J, leaving 17 bases between them. The CDR3 totals 17 residues. The CDR3 bases are TGTGCCAGCAGTTTAGGGGCCGGGGCCGGTCGGAATGAAAAACTGTTTTTT. Its protein product is CASSLGAGAGRNEKLFF.

This rearrangement joins TRBV4-1 to TRBJ2-1; possible D gene TRBD2, 5 bases. The V end lost 4 bases, the J end lost 5 bases, and 12 bases lay between the germline ends. This CDR3 region has 14 residues. Germline lookup yields CDR1 MGHRA and CDR2 YSYEKL. The CDR3, as DNA: TGCGCCAGCAGCCGAACCGACGGGAACAATGAGCAGTTCTTC. Amino acids: CASSRTDGNNEQFF.

The chain links TRBV28 to TRBJ1-1, with D maybe TRBD1 (5 bases). The CDR3 is made up of 14 amino acids. Trimming removed 5 bases at V and 1 base at J, with 11 bases between. Germline assignment: CDR1 MDHEN and CDR2 SYDVKM. CDR3 protein: CASSHWDGNTEAFF. The CDR3 region has the DNA TGTGCCAGCAGTCACTGGGACGGGAACACTGAAGCTTTCTTT.

The chain joins TRBV28 to TRBJ2-3, with 15 positions matching TRBD2. Germline V gene sequence: CDR1 MDHEN, CDR2 SYDVKM. This CDR3 contains 16 residues. Trimming cost V 8 bases and J 3 bases; bases outside gene matches: 6. This chain's CDR3 is CASSSGLAGGTDTQYF. CDR3 nucleotide sequence: TGTGCCAGCTCTAGTGGACTAGCGGGGGGGACAGATACGCAGTATTTT.